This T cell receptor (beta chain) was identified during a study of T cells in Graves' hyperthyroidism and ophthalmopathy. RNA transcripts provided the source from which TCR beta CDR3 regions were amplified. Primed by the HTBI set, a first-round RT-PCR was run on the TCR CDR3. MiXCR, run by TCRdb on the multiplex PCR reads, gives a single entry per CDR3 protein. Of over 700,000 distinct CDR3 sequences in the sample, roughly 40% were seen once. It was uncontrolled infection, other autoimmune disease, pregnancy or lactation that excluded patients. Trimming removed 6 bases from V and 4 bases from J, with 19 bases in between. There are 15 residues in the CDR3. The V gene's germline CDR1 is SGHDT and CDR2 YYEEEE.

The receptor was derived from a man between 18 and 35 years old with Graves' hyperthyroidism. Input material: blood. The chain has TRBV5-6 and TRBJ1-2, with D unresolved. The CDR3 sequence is CASTTTSESPYGYTF. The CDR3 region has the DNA TGTGCCAGCACCACCACCAGCGAAAGCCCCTATGGCTACACCTTC.